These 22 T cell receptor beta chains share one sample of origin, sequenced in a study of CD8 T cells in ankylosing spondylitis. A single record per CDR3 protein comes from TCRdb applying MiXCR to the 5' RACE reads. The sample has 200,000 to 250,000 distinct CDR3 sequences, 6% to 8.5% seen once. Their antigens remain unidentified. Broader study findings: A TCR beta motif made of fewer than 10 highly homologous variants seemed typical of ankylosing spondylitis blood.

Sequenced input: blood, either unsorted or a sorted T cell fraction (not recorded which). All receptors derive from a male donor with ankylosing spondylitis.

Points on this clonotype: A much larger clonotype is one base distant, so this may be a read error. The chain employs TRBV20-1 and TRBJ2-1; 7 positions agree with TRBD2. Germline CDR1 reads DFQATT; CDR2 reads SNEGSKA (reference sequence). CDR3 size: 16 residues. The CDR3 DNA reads TGCAGTGCTAGAGATCAGGCTAGCGGTACCTACACTGAGCAGTTCTTC. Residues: CSARDQASGTYTEQFF.

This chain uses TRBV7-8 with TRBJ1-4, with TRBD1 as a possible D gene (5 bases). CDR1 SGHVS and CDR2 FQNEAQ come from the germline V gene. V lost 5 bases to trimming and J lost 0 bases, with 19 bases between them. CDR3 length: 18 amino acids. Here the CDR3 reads CASSALGPRQTTNEKLFF. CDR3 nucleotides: TGTGCCAGCAGCGCCCTGGGGCCTAGGCAGACAACTAATGAAAAACTGTTTTTT.

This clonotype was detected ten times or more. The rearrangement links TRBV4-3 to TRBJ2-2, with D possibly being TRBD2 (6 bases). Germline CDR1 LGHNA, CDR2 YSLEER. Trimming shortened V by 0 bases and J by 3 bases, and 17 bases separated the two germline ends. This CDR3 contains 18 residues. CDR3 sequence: CASSQDPVGGEDTGELFF. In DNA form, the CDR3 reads TGCGCCAGCAGCCAAGATCCCGTGGGGGGTGAGGACACCGGGGAGCTGTTTTTT.

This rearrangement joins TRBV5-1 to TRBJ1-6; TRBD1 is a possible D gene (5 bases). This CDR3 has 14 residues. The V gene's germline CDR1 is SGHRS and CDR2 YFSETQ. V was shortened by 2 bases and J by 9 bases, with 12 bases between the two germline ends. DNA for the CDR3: TGCGCCAGCAGCTTCGGGGGTAGAGGTTCACCCCTCCACTTT. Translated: CASSFGGRGSPLHF.

DNA for the CDR3: TGTGCCAGCAGTGCCGCGCGGGGCTATGGCTACACCTTC. Its protein product is CASSAARGYGYTF. The chain carries TRBV12-3 or TRBV12-4 and TRBJ1-2; D gene ambiguous. The CDR3 is made up of 13 amino acids. Trimming left V 5 bases short and J 4 bases short, with 11 bases between.

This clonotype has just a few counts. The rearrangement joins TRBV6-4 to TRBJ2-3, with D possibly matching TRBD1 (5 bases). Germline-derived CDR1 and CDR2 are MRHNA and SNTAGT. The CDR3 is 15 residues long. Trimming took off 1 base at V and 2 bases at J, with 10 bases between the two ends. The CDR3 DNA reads TGTGCCAGCAGTGACTATGCAGGGAACACAGATACGCAGTATTTT. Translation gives CASSDYAGNTDTQYF.

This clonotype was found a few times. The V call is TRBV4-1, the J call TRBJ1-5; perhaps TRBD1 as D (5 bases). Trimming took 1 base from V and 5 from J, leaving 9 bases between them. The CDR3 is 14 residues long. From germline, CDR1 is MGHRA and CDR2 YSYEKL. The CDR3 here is CASSQVQGHQPQHF. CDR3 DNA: TGCGCCAGCAGCCAAGTTCAGGGCCATCAGCCCCAGCATTTT.

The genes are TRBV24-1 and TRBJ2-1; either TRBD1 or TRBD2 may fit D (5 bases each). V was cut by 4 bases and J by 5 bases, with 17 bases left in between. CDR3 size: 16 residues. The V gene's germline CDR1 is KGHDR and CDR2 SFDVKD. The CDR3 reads CATSEPRRDGHNEQFF. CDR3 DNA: TGTGCCACCAGTGAACCCCGCCGGGACGGACACAATGAGCAGTTCTTC.

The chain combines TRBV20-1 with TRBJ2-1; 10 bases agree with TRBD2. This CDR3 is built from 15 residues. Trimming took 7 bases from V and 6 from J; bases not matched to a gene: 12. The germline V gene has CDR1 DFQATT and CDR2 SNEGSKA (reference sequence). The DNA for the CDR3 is TGCAGTGGGATTGAAGCGGGGGGGTTGACCAATGAGCAGTTCTTC. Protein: CSGIEAGGLTNEQFF.

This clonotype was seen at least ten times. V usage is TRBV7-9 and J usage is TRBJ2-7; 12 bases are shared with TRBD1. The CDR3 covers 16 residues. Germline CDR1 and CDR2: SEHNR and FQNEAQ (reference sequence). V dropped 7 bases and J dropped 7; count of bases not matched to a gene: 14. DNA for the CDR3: TGTGCCAGCATCGCCTCGGAGGGACAGGGGGCGAGGGAGCAGTACTTC. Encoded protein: CASIASEGQGAREQYF.

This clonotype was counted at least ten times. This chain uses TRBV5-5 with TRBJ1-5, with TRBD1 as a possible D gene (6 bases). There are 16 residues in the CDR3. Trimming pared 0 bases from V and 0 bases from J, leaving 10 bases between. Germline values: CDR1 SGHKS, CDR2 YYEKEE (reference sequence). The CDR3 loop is CASSLVTGVSNQPQHF. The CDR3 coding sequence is TGTGCCAGCAGCTTGGTGACAGGAGTTAGCAATCAGCCCCAGCATTTT.

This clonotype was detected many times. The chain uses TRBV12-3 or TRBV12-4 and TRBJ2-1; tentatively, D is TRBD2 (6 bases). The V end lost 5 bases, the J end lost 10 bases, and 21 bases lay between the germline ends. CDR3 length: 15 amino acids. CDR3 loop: CASSEGLRISGEQFF. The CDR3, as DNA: TGTGCCAGCAGTGAGGGACTCAGGATTTCGGGCGAGCAGTTCTTC.

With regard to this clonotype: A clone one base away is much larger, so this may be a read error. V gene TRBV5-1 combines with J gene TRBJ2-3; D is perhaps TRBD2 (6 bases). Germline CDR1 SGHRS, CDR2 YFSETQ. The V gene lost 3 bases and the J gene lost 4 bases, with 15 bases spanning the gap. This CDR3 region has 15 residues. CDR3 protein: CASSYSGRGADTQYF. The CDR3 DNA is TGCGCCAGCAGCTACTCAGGGCGCGGGGCAGATACGCAGTATTTT.

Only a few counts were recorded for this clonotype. CDR3 DNA sequence: TGTGCCAGCAGCCAAGATTTTAAGGGGGCATTAAGCTCCTACGAGCAGTACTTC. This sequence encodes CASSQDFKGALSSYEQYF. The chain is built from TRBV3-1 and TRBJ2-7, with 7 bases matching TRBD1. The CDR3 totals 18 residues. Germline trimming cut 0 bases from V and 0 bases from J; bases unmatched to any gene: 11. CDR1 is LGHDT and CDR2 is YNNKEL in the germline V gene (reference sequence).

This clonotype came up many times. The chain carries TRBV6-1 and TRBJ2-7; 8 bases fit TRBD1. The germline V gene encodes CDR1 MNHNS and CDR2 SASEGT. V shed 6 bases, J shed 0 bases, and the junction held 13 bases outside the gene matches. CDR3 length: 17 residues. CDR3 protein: CASRGYNPGQASYEQYF. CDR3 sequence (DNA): TGTGCCAGCAGAGGTTACAACCCGGGACAGGCCTCCTACGAGCAGTACTTC.

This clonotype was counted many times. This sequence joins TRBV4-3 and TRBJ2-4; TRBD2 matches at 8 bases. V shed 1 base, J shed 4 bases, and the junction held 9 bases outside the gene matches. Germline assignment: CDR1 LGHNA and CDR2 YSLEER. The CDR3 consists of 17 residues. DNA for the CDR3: TGCGCCAGCAGCCAAGGCACGGGGGGGGGTTTAAAAAACATTCAGTACTTC. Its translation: CASSQGTGGGLKNIQYF.

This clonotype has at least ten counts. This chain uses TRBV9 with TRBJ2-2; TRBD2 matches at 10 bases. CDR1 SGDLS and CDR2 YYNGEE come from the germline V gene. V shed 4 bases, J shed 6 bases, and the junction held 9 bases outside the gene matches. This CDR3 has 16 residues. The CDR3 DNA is TGTGCCAGCAGCCCTTCGGCTAGCGGGAGTCCCGGGGAGCTGTTTTTT. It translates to CASSPSASGSPGELFF.

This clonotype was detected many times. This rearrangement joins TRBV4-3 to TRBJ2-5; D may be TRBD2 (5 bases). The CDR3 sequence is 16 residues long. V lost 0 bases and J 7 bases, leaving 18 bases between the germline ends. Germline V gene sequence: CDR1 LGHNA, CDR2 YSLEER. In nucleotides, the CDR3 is TGCGCCAGCAGCCAAGATCGTCTAGCAGCCGGGCGGACCCAGTACTTC. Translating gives CASSQDRLAAGRTQYF.

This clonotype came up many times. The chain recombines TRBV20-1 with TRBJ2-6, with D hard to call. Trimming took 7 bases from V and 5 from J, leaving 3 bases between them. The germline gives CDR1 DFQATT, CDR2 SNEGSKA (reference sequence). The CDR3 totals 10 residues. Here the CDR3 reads CSVRANVLTF. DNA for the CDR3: TGCAGTGTACGGGCCAACGTCCTGACTTTC.

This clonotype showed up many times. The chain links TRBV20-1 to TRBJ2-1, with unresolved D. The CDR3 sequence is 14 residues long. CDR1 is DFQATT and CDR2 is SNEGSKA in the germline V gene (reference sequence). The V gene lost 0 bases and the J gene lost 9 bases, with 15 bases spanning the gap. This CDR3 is CSARDQFDRTEQFF. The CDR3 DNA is TGCAGTGCTAGAGATCAGTTCGATCGCACTGAGCAGTTCTTC.

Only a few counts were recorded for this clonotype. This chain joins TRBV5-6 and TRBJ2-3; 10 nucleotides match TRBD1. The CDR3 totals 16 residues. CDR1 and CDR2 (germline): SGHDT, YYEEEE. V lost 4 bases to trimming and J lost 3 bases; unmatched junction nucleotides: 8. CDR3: CASSPTGGLITDTQYF. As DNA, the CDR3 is TGTGCCAGCAGCCCGACAGGGGGCCTTATTACAGATACGCAGTATTTT. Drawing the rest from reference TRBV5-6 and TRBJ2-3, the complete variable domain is DAGVTQSPTHLIKTRGQQVTLRCSPKSGHDTVSWYQQALGQGPQFIFQYYEEEERQRGNFPDRFSGHQFPNYSSELNVNALLLGDSALYLCASSPTGGLITDTQYFGPGTRLTVL.

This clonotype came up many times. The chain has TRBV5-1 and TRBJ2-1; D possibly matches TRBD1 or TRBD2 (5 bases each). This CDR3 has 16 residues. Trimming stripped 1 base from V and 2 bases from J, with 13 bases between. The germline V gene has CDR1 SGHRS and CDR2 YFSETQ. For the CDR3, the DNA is TGCGCCAGCAGCTTGAGACCGTCGGGGCCCTACAATGAGCAGTTCTTC. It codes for CASSLRPSGPYNEQFF.